The text below deals with one T cell receptor beta chain. This record belongs to a study of blood T cell repertoires in COVID-19. Across the study: Whether acute or convalescent, the COVID-19 samples came from the United States, Italy and Spain. PBMCs, B-cell-depleted T cells, or T cells were the source of the cDNA or gDNA that made up the material.

Germline V gene lookup returns CDR1 GTSNPN and CDR2 SVGIG (reference sequence). J gave up 6 bases and V 4 bases, and 4 bases lay outside the gene matches. This CDR3 spans 13 amino acids. Original data processing: Reference gene primers were amplified, and this amplification served to estimate nucleated cell counts. Measured with immunoSEQ multiplex PCR; TCRdb has only the in-frame clones, and not every one. V, J and clone size are taken as reported in that table, and D and trimming were inferred from the DNA itself. Among roughly 69,000 clones, under 80% were seen once, and the ten largest hold 5.3%.

The sequenced sample was peripheral blood. V is TRBV30 and J is TRBJ2-2, with 8 positions matching TRBD1. The TCR comes from a human donor in a cohort sampled during active COVID-19. Here the CDR3 DNA reads TGTGCCTGGACCAGGGGGCGGGCCGGGGAGCTGTTTTTT. Protein: CAWTRGRAGELFF.